These 24 T cell receptor beta chains were all obtained from the same sample, sequenced in a study of CD8+ T cells in alopecia areata. Following RNA extraction, reverse transcription yielded cDNA that acted as the sequencing template. Sequencing used immunoSEQ multiplex PCR; TCRdb keeps in-frame clones, though not all of them. The sample lists 100,000 to 150,000 clones; about 47% were seen once. Sequencing was performed on CD8+ T cells sorted from blood, taken at week 0. These receptors were collected from a human donor with alopecia areata.

V and J are TRBV6-1 and TRBJ2-1; the match to TRBD2 covers 10 bases. The CDR3 covers 14 residues. The V gene end was trimmed by 5 bases and the J gene end by 8 bases; junction bases not matched to a gene: 6. Germline loops: CDR1 MNHNS, CDR2 SASEGT. The CDR3 DNA sequence: TGTGCCAGCAGTAGGAGCGGGGGGGCCGATGAGCAGTTCTTC. Translation: CASSRSGGADEQFF.

The rearrangement joins TRBV5-4 to TRBJ1-4; no reliable D call. From germline, CDR1 is SGHNT and CDR2 YYREEE (reference sequence). The ends were cut back, 0 bases at V and 7 bases at J, with 7 bases in the middle. The CDR3 runs 13 residues. The CDR3 protein is CASSLGRPEKLFF. The DNA of the CDR3 is TGTGCCAGCAGCTTGGGCAGACCTGAAAAACTGTTTTTT. Filled out from reference TRBV5-4 and TRBJ1-4, the complete variable domain reads ETGVTQSPTHLIKTRGQQVTLRCSSQSGHNTVSWYQQALGQGPQFIFQYYREEENGRGNFPPRFSGLQFPNYSSELNVNALELDDSALYLCASSLGRPEKLFFGSGTQLSVL.

This clone was observed a few times. This rearrangement joins TRBV15 to TRBJ2-1, with 7 bases lining up with TRBD1. The germline gives CDR1 LNHNV, CDR2 YYDKDF (reference sequence). V lost 8 bases to trimming and J lost 2 bases; unmatched junction nucleotides: 3. The CDR3 contains 13 residues. CDR3 DNA sequence: TGTGCCACCCGGGACAGACCCTACAATGAGCAGTTCTTC. Translating it yields CATRDRPYNEQFF.

DNA for the CDR3: TGTGCCTGGAGTGGGAAGGGGCGCAGTTGGGAAAAACTGTTTTTT. It is translated as CAWSGKGRSWEKLFF. This chain links TRBV30 with TRBJ1-4; D perhaps matches TRBD1 (5 bases). Germline CDR1 GTSNPN, CDR2 SVGIG (reference sequence). CDR3 length: 15 residues. Trimming stripped 1 base from V and 8 bases from J, with 17 bases between.

This clone has more than one count but fewer than ten. V gene TRBV9 combines with J gene TRBJ2-3; D ambiguous. V was trimmed by 0 bases and J by 2 bases, leaving 4 bases between them. This CDR3 is built from 13 residues. Germline V lookup: CDR1 SGDLS, CDR2 YYNGEE. The CDR3 reads CASSVDATDTQYF. The CDR3 DNA reads as TGTGCCAGCAGCGTAGATGCCACAGATACGCAGTATTTT.

The chain recombines TRBV30 with TRBJ1-2; the D is unclear. CDR3 length: 10 residues. The V gene lost 5 bases and the J gene lost 4 bases, with 5 bases spanning the gap. Germline V lookup: CDR1 GTSNPN, CDR2 SVGIG (reference sequence). The DNA for the CDR3 is TGTGCCTGGGCCACCTATGGCTACACCTTC. Translated: CAWATYGYTF.

J is TRBJ2-7 and V is TRBV29-1; D unresolved. The CDR3 has 12 amino acids. Germline lookup yields CDR1 SQVTM and CDR2 ANQGSEA. Trimming left V 1 base short and J 7 bases short, with 11 bases between. The CDR3 DNA reads TGCAGCGTTGAAGCTATGTTGGGGGAGCAGTACTTC. Protein sequence: CSVEAMLGEQYF.

The chain employs TRBV5-1 and TRBJ2-2; TRBD1 matches at 7 bases. CDR3 length: 14 amino acids. CDR1 and CDR2 (germline): SGHRS, YFSETQ. The V and J ends lost 4 bases and 7 bases, in that order; junction bases with no gene match: 7. This chain's CDR3 is CASSLRDSVGELFF. In DNA form, the CDR3 reads TGCGCCAGCAGCCTCCGGGACAGCGTCGGGGAGCTGTTTTTT.

Of note for this clone: Without the conserved terminal phenylalanine or tryptophan, this CDR3 likely stems from a read error. The CDR3: CSVDGLGPDYVDYGYTL. In DNA form, the CDR3 reads TGCAGCGTTGATGGACTGGGCCCGGACTATGTGGACTATGGCTACACCCTC. The chain combines TRBV29-1 with TRBJ1-2; D gene ambiguous. Trimming shortened V by 3 bases and J by 3 bases, and 23 bases separated the two germline ends. The CDR3 length is 17 residues. Germline lookup yields CDR1 SQVTM and CDR2 ANQGSEA.

This clone was counted a few times. The chain has TRBV29-1 and TRBJ2-7; perhaps TRBD1 as D (6 bases). Germline assignment: CDR1 SQVTM and CDR2 ANQGSEA. V lost 7 bases and J 2 bases, leaving 12 bases between the germline ends. The CDR3 has 12 residues. The DNA of the CDR3 is TGCAGCGCCGGTGGGACAACCTACGAGCAGTACTTC. As protein: CSAGGTTYEQYF.

This clone came up a few times. The gene calls are TRBV29-1 and TRBJ2-1; 7 bases line up with TRBD2. Germline V gene sequence: CDR1 SQVTM, CDR2 ANQGSEA. The CDR3 runs 12 residues. CDR3 sequence: CRAGRNYNEQFF. The DNA for the CDR3 is TGCAGAGCGGGACGGAACTACAATGAGCAGTTCTTC.

The chain recombines TRBV13 with TRBJ2-7; 7 positions match TRBD1. V was clipped by 5 bases and J by 3 bases; unmatched bases: 4. The CDR3 extends over 13 amino acids. Germline V CDR1 and CDR2: PRHDT, FYEKMQ (reference sequence). The CDR3 nucleotides are TGTGCCAGCAGCCCGACAGGGATCTACGAGCAGTACTTC. Protein product: CASSPTGIYEQYF.

This clone has only a few counts. The chain combines TRBV2 with TRBJ2-5; D remains ambiguous. The end of the DNA fits TRBJ2-7 better, so the J call may be wrong. From germline, CDR1 is SNHLY and CDR2 FYNNEI. The CDR3 is 14 residues long. The CDR3 coding sequence is TGTGCCAGCAGTGAAGGGGCAGTTGTGCACGAGCAGTACTTC. Protein product: CASSEGAVVHEQYF.

V usage is TRBV7-3 and J usage is TRBJ1-6; D unclear. Germline V gene sequence: CDR1 SGHTA, CDR2 FQGTGA. This CDR3 region has 13 residues. The germline V and J ends were trimmed by 3 bases and 7 bases, with 7 bases remaining between them. The chain's CDR3 is CASSFYKNSPLHF. The CDR3 nucleotides are TGTGCCAGCAGCTTTTATAAGAATTCACCCCTCCACTTT. Together with reference TRBV7-3 and TRBJ1-6, the CDR3 gives the full variable domain: GAGVSQTPSNKVTEKGKYVELRCDPISGHTALYWYRQSLGQGPEFLIYFQGTGAADDSGLPNDRFFAVRPEGSVSTLKIQRTERGDSAVYLCASSFYKNSPLHFGNGTRLTVT.

The chain joins TRBV6-1 to TRBJ2-7; TRBD1 might be the D (6 bases). V lost 2 bases and J lost 3, with 11 bases in between. The CDR3 length is 14 residues. CDR1 and CDR2 from the germline V gene are MNHNS and SASEGT. CDR3 nucleotide sequence: TGTGCCAGCAGTGAAAAGGGGGACATCTACGAGCAGTACTTC. Translating it yields CASSEKGDIYEQYF.

This clone was seen more than once but under ten times. The chain links TRBV30 to TRBJ2-5, with unresolved D. The CDR3 loop spans 18 amino acids. V was clipped by 0 bases and J by 5 bases, with 25 bases between them. Germline-derived CDR1 and CDR2 are GTSNPN and SVGIG (reference sequence). CDR3 nucleotides: TGTGCCTGGAGTGTATTACCCCCGCAGGCGGCCCCGCGGGAGACCCAGTACTTC. Residues: CAWSVLPPQAAPRETQYF.

This clone has just one count. The genes are TRBV7-3 and TRBJ1-6, with 9 bases aligning to TRBD1. This CDR3 spans 14 amino acids. In germline, CDR1 is SGHTA, CDR2 FQGTGA. Losses at the gene ends were 4 bases for V and 9 bases for J; bases not matched to a gene: 4. CDR3 sequence (DNA): TGTGCCAGCAGCTCTACAGGGGGCTTTTCACCCCTCCACTTT. Protein sequence: CASSSTGGFSPLHF.

The genes are TRBV7-9 and TRBJ1-2; D may be TRBD1 (5 bases). CDR1 is SEHNR and CDR2 is FQNEAQ in the germline V gene (reference sequence). This CDR3 is built from 16 residues. V was pared by 5 bases and J by 2 bases, with 18 bases between. The CDR3, as DNA: TGTGCCAGCAGCGCTGCAGGGCGACAGACGAACTATGGCTACACCTTC. Translated: CASSAAGRQTNYGYTF.

This clone was recorded only once. This chain joins TRBV2 and TRBJ2-1; D perhaps matches TRBD1 (5 bases). The V end lost 5 bases, the J end lost 8 bases, and 7 bases lay between the germline ends. The CDR3 spans 11 residues. Germline V CDR1 and CDR2: SNHLY, FYNNEI. The CDR3 here is CASSQGDEQFF. The DNA of the CDR3 is TGTGCCAGCAGTCAGGGCGATGAGCAGTTCTTC. The full variable domain, with the rest looked up from reference TRBV2 and TRBJ2-1, is EPEVTQTPSHQVTQMGQEVILRCVPISNHLYFYWYRQILGQKVEFLVSFYNNEISEKSEIFDDQFSVERPDGSNFTLKIRSTKLEDSAMYFCASSQGDEQFFGPGTRLTVL.

This clone was counted only a few times. This chain connects TRBV10-3 to TRBJ2-1, with D uncertain. The germline V gene has CDR1 ENHRY and CDR2 SYGVKD. This CDR3 has 10 amino acids. With 10 bases removed from V and 5 bases from J, the gap between germline ends came to 6 bases. CDR3 loop: CATSNNEQFF. In DNA form, the CDR3 reads TGTGCCACTTCAAACAATGAGCAGTTCTTC.

The gene calls are TRBV29-1 and TRBJ2-5, with D perhaps TRBD2 (6 bases). Germline assignment: CDR1 SQVTM and CDR2 ANQGSEA. V lost 1 base and J 3 bases, leaving 18 bases between the germline ends. This CDR3 spans 16 amino acids. CDR3 DNA: TGCAGCGTTGAAGGCGGGGACCAGATATACGAAGAGACCCAGTACTTC. Its protein product is CSVEGGDQIYEETQYF.

The chain uses TRBV7-6 and TRBJ1-6; TRBD1 is a possible D gene (6 bases). Germline-derived CDR1 and CDR2 are SGHVS and FNYEAQ. V was shortened by 1 base and J by 7 bases, with 17 bases between the two germline ends. The CDR3 spans 17 residues. CDR3 bases: TGTGCCAGCAGCTTAGACAGGGTTGGTCGTGGGAATTCACCCCTCCACTTT. This translates into CASSLDRVGRGNSPLHF.

The CDR3, as DNA: TGTGCCAGCAGCTCCGACAGAGAGCAGTACTTC. It yields the protein CASSSDREQYF. The V and J genes are TRBV5-6 and TRBJ2-7; D is possibly TRBD1 (5 bases). CDR3 length: 11 amino acids. Germline V gives CDR1 SGHDT, CDR2 YYEEEE. Trimming shortened V by 3 bases and J by 7 bases, and 8 bases separated the two germline ends.

The chain recombines TRBV13 with TRBJ2-7; 11 bases align to TRBD2. CDR3 length: 16 amino acids. Germline V lookup: CDR1 PRHDT, CDR2 FYEKMQ (reference sequence). V was clipped by 2 bases and J by 4 bases; unmatched bases: 7. The CDR3 loop reads CASSLLSSGGLYEQYF. CDR3 nucleotide sequence: TGTGCCAGCAGCTTACTTTCTAGCGGGGGGTTGTACGAGCAGTACTTC.